What follows is one T cell receptor (beta chain) and its context. The entry originates in a study of blood T cell repertoires in COVID-19. Study context: Whether acute or convalescent, the COVID-19 samples came from the United States, Italy and Spain. Nucleic acid was either cDNA or gDNA, and it came from T cells, B-cell-depleted T cells, or PBMCs.

In the study's own analysis: Estimation of nucleated cell counts relied on the amplification of reference gene primers. Sequencing used immunoSEQ multiplex PCR; TCRdb keeps in-frame clones, though not all of them. V and J calls plus clone size are reproduced from that table; the DNA served to infer D and trimming. The sample includes 35,000 to 50,000 clones, about 86% seen only once; the top ten take approximately 6%. Sequencing used peripheral blood. This receptor was taken from a woman of 80 years or more with acute or convalescent COVID-19.

CDR3: CASSKEGGDSGNTIYF. CDR3 in DNA: TGTGCCAGCAGCAAAGAGGGGGGGGACTCTGGAAACACCATATATTTT. The chain carries TRBV21-1 and TRBJ1-3. TRBV21-1 is reported as a pseudogene. The CDR3 totals 16 residues.